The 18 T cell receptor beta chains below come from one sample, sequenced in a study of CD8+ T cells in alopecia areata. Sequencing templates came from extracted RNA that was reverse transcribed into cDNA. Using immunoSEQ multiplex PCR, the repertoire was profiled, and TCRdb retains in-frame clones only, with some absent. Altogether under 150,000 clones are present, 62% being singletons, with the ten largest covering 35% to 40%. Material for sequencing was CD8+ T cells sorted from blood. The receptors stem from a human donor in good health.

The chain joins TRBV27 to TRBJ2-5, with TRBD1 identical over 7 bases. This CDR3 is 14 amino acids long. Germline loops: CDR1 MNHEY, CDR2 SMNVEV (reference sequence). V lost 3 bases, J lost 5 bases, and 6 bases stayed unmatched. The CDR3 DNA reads TGTGCCAGCAGTTTTAGTGACAGGGCTGAGACCCAGTACTTC. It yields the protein CASSFSDRAETQYF.

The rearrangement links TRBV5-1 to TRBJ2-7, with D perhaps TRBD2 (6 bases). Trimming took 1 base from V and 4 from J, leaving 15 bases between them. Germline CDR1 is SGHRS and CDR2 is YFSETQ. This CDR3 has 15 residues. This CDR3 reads CASSLYDGSPYEQYF. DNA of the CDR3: TGCGCCAGCAGCTTGTACGACGGGAGCCCATACGAGCAGTACTTC.

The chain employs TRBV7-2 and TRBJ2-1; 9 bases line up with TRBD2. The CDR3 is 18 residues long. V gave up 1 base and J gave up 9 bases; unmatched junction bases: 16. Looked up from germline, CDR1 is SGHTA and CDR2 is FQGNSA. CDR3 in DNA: TGTGCCAGCAGCTTAGAGCCCGACGCGGGGGGGCCCACTGGTGAGCAGTTCTTC. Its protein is CASSLEPDAGGPTGEQFF.

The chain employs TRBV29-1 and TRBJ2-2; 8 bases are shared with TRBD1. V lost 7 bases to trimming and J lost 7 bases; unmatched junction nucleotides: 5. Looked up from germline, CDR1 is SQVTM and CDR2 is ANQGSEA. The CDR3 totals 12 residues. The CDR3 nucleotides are TGCAGCGCGGACAGGGTAGGCGGGGAGCTGTTTTTT. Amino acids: CSADRVGGELFF.

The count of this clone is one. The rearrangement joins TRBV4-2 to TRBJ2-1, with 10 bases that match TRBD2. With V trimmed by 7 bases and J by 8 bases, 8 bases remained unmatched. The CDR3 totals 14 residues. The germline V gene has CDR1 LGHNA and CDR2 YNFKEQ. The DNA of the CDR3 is TGTGCCAGCACCACCGCTAGCGGGAGCGATGAGCAGTTCTTC. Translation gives CASTTASGSDEQFF.

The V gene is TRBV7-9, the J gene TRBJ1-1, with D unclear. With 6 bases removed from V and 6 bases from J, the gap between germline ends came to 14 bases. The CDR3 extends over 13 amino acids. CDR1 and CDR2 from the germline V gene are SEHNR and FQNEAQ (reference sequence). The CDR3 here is CASSPNREAEAFF. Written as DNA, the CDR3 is TGTGCCAGCAGTCCTAATCGGGAGGCTGAAGCTTTCTTT.

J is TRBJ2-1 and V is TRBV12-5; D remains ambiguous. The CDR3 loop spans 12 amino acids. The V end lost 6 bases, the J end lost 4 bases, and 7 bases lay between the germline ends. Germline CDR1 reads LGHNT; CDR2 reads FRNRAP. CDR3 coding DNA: TGTGCTAGTGGGTATAGATACAATGAGCAGTTCTTC. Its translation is CASGYRYNEQFF.

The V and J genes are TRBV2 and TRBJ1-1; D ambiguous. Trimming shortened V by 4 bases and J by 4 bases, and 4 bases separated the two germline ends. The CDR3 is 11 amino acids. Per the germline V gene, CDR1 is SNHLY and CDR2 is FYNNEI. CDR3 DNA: TGTGCCAGCAGTGCTACCACTGAAGCTTTCTTT. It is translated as CASSATTEAFF.

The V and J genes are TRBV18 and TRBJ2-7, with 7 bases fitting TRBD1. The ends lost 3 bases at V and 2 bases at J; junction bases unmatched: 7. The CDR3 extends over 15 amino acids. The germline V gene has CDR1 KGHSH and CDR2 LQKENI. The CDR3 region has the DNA TGTGCCAGCTCACCGGAGAGAGGGACAGCCTACGAGCAGTACTTC. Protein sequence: CASSPERGTAYEQYF.

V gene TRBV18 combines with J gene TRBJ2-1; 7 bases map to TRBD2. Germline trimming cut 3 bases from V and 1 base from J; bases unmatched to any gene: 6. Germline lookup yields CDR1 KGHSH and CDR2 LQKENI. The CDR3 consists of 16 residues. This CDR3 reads CASSPPGLGSYNEQFF. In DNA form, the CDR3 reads TGTGCCAGCTCACCCCCAGGACTAGGATCCTACAATGAGCAGTTCTTC.

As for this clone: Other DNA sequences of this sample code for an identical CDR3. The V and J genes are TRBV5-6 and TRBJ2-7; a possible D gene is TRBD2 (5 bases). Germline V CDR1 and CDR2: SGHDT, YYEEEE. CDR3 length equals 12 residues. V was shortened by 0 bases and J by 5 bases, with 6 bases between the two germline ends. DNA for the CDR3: TGTGCCAGCAGCTTGGCGGGGAACGAGCAGTACTTC. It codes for CASSLAGNEQYF.

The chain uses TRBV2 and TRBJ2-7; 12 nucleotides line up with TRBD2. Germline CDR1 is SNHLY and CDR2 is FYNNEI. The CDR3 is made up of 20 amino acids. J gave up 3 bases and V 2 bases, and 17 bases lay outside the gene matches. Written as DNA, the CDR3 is TGTGCCAGCAGTGAAAGGTATGCTATCGGGACGACTAGCGGGAGCTACGAGCAGTACTTC. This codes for CASSERYAIGTTSGSYEQYF.

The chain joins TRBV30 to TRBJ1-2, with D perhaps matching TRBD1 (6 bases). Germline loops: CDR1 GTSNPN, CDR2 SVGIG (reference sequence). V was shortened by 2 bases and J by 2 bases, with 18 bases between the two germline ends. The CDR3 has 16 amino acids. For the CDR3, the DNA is TGTGCCTGGAGTCCGACACCGACAGGAATAAACTATGGCTACACCTTC. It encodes CAWSPTPTGINYGYTF.

The CDR3 coding sequence is TGTGCCAGCAGTTTATCCAGTCCCTACGAGCAGTACTTC. Encoded protein: CASSLSSPYEQYF. The chain uses TRBV28 and TRBJ2-7; unclear D gene. V dropped 1 base and J dropped 2 bases, with 6 bases sitting between them. Germline values: CDR1 MDHEN, CDR2 SYDVKM. This CDR3 has 13 amino acids.

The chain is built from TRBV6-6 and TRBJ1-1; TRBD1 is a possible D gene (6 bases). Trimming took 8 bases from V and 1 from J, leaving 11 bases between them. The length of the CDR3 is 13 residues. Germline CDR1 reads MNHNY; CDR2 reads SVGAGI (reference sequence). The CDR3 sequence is CASVGRGNTEAFF. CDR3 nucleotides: TGTGCCAGCGTCGGCAGGGGGAACACTGAAGCTTTCTTT.

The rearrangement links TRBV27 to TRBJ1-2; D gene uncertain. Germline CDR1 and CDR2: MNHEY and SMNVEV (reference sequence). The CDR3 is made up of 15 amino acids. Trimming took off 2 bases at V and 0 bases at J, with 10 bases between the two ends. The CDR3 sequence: CASSLKAGANYGYTF. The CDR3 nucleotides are TGTGCCAGCAGTTTAAAGGCCGGAGCTAACTATGGCTACACCTTC.

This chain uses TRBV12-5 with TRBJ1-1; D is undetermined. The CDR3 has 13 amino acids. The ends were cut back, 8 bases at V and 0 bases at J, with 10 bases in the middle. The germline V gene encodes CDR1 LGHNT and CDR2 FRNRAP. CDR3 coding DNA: TGTGCTAGTAAGGGCCCGATGAACACTGAAGCTTTCTTT. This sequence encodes CASKGPMNTEAFF.

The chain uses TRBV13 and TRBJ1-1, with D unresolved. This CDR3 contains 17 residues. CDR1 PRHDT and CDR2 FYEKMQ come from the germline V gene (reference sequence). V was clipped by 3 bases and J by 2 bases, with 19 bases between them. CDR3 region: CASSLHDGTLVNTEAFF. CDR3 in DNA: TGTGCCAGCAGCTTGCACGACGGAACGTTGGTAAACACTGAAGCTTTCTTT. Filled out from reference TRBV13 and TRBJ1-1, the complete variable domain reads AAGVIQSPRHLIKEKRETATLKCYPIPRHDTVYWYQQGPGQDPQFLISFYEKMQSDKGSIPDRFSAQQFSDYHSELNMSSLELGDSALYFCASSLHDGTLVNTEAFFGQGTRLTVV.